A selection of T cell receptor beta chains follows, all from one sample in a study of blood T cell repertoires in COVID-19. Measured with immunoSEQ multiplex PCR; TCRdb has only the in-frame clones, and not every one. The sample has 200,000 to 250,000 clones, roughly 90% seen once; the top ten hold around 2%. Sequenced input: peripheral blood. Receptor source: a man aged 25 to 45 who had recovered from COVID-19. The CDR3 runs from the conserved cysteine through the conserved F or W. The order of the fields is J gene, clone size, V gene, D gene, CDR3 protein, CDR3 DNA. D genes are given only for firm matches. Not every row has a clone size; where given, it reads once, few, many or a size class.

j_call: TRBJ2-3
clone_size: -
v_call: TRBV10-3
d_call: -
cdr3_aa: CAISGRAETDTQYF
cdr3_nt: TGTGCCATCAGTGGCAGGGCGGAGACAGATACGCAGTATTTT

j_call: TRBJ1-2
clone_size: -
v_call: TRBV5-4
d_call: TRBD1
cdr3_aa: CASTIDRDRGYTF
cdr3_nt: TGTGCCAGCACCATAGACCGGGACAGGGGCTACACCTTC

j_call: TRBJ2-7
clone_size: -
v_call: TRBV27
d_call: TRBD1
cdr3_aa: CASSSWRTGDYEQYF
cdr3_nt: TGTGCCAGCAGTTCCTGGAGGACAGGGGATTACGAGCAGTACTTC

j_call: TRBJ1-4
clone_size: -
v_call: TRBV10-2
d_call: TRBD1
cdr3_aa: CASSDRGEKLFF
cdr3_nt: TGCGCCAGCAGTGACAGGGGGGAAAAACTGTTTTTT

j_call: TRBJ2-5
clone_size: -
v_call: TRBV4-2
d_call: TRBD2
cdr3_aa: CASSQELAGGQETQYF
cdr3_nt: TGTGCCAGCAGCCAAGAACTAGCGGGGGGCCAAGAGACCCAGTACTTC

j_call: TRBJ1-2
clone_size: -
v_call: TRBV28
d_call: -
cdr3_aa: CASAAANYGYTF
cdr3_nt: TGTGCCAGCGCGGCAGCTAACTATGGCTACACCTTC

j_call: TRBJ2-5
clone_size: -
v_call: TRBV11-2
d_call: TRBD2
cdr3_aa: CASSLELAETQYF
cdr3_nt: TGTGCCAGCAGCTTAGAACTAGCGGAGACCCAGTACTTC

j_call: TRBJ2-1
clone_size: -
v_call: TRBV7-9
d_call: -
cdr3_aa: CASSFSSGGSEQFF
cdr3_nt: TGTGCCAGCAGCTTTTCTTCAGGGGGGTCTGAGCAGTTCTTC

j_call: TRBJ2-7
clone_size: -
v_call: TRBV6-5
d_call: -
cdr3_aa: CASSLTGFSYEQYF
cdr3_nt: TGTGCCAGCAGCTTGACAGGTTTCTCCTACGAGCAGTACTTC

j_call: TRBJ2-7
clone_size: -
v_call: TRBV5-4
d_call: TRBD1
cdr3_aa: CASSSGTGMIPYEQYF
cdr3_nt: TGTGCCAGCAGCTCCGGGACAGGGATGATTCCCTACGAGCAGTACTTC

j_call: TRBJ2-1
clone_size: -
v_call: TRBV4-2
d_call: -
cdr3_aa: CASSQGQGQEFF
cdr3_nt: TGTGCCAGCAGCCAAGGGCAGGGGCAGGAGTTCTTC

j_call: TRBJ1-5
clone_size: -
v_call: TRBV4-1
d_call: -
cdr3_aa: CASSQFSGSNQPQHF
cdr3_nt: TGCGCCAGCAGCCAATTTTCGGGGAGCAATCAGCCCCAGCATTTT

j_call: TRBJ2-1
clone_size: -
v_call: TRBV29-1
d_call: TRBD2
cdr3_aa: CSAPLGGSSYNEQFF
cdr3_nt: TGCAGCGCCCCCCTGGGGGGGAGCTCCTACAATGAGCAGTTCTTC

j_call: TRBJ1-1
clone_size: -
v_call: TRBV7-9
d_call: TRBD1
cdr3_aa: CASSPPRRGQTNTEAFF
cdr3_nt: TGTGCCAGCAGCCCCCCTAGGAGGGGACAGACGAACACTGAAGCTTTCTTT

j_call: TRBJ2-7
clone_size: -
v_call: TRBV7-2
d_call: TRBD2
cdr3_aa: CASSPGLAGVSYEQYF
cdr3_nt: TGTGCCAGCAGCCCAGGACTAGCGGGGGTGAGCTACGAGCAGTACTTC

j_call: TRBJ2-2
clone_size: once
v_call: TRBV28
d_call: -
cdr3_aa: CASIFGTLDTGELFF
cdr3_nt: TGTGCCAGCATATTTGGAACACTAGACACCGGGGAGCTGTTTTTT

j_call: TRBJ1-3
clone_size: -
v_call: TRBV5-5
d_call: TRBD1
cdr3_aa: CASNYRGMSGNTIYF
cdr3_nt: TGTGCCAGCAACTACAGGGGAATGTCTGGAAACACCATATATTTT

j_call: TRBJ2-5
clone_size: -
v_call: TRBV5-6
d_call: -
cdr3_aa: CASSWWPPTGTQYF
cdr3_nt: TGTGCCAGCAGCTGGTGGCCTCCCACGGGGACCCAGTACTTC

j_call: TRBJ2-2
clone_size: -
v_call: TRBV6-1
d_call: -
cdr3_aa: CASSEAARGTGELFF
cdr3_nt: TGTGCCAGCAGTGAAGCGGCCAGGGGCACCGGGGAGCTGTTTTTT

j_call: TRBJ1-5
clone_size: once
v_call: TRBV12-5
d_call: -
cdr3_aa: CASGFSGDGSNQPQHF
cdr3_nt: TGTGCTAGTGGTTTCTCAGGGGACGGAAGCAATCAGCCCCAGCATTTT

j_call: TRBJ2-1
clone_size: -
v_call: TRBV7-8
d_call: TRBD2
cdr3_aa: CASGTSGGVDEQFF
cdr3_nt: TGTGCCAGCGGGACTAGCGGGGGGGTGGATGAGCAGTTCTTC

j_call: TRBJ1-1
clone_size: -
v_call: TRBV19
d_call: -
cdr3_aa: CASSLNPPGSGYTEAFF
cdr3_nt: TGTGCCAGTAGTCTGAACCCCCCAGGGTCAGGGTACACTGAAGCTTTCTTT

j_call: TRBJ2-2
clone_size: -
v_call: TRBV7-8
d_call: -
cdr3_aa: CASSPPLREQGKRGRGELFF
cdr3_nt: TGTGCCAGCAGCCCTCCGCTAAGAGAGCAGGGGAAGAGGGGACGCGGGGAGCTGTTTTTT

j_call: TRBJ1-2
clone_size: few
v_call: TRBV30
d_call: TRBD1
cdr3_aa: CACIGTDYGYTF
cdr3_nt: TGTGCCTGTATCGGGACAGACTATGGCTACACCTTC

j_call: TRBJ1-1
clone_size: -
v_call: TRBV12-3/TRBV12-4
d_call: TRBD1
cdr3_aa: CATRDRGTEAFF
cdr3_nt: TGTGCCACTCGAGACAGGGGTACTGAAGCTTTCTTT

j_call: TRBJ2-1
clone_size: once
v_call: TRBV6-6
d_call: -
cdr3_aa: CASSYGTMWNEQFF
cdr3_nt: TGTGCCAGCAGTTACGGGACAATGTGGAATGAGCAGTTCTTC

j_call: TRBJ2-1
clone_size: -
v_call: TRBV12-5
d_call: -
cdr3_aa: CASGGGGQVNEQFF
cdr3_nt: TGTGCTAGTGGTGGGGGGGGCCAGGTCAATGAGCAGTTCTTC

j_call: TRBJ1-1
clone_size: -
v_call: TRBV19
d_call: TRBD1
cdr3_aa: CASSIPGGRVDTEAFF
cdr3_nt: TGTGCCAGTAGTATACCAGGGGGCCGTGTCGACACTGAAGCTTTCTTT

j_call: TRBJ1-3
clone_size: -
v_call: TRBV11-3
d_call: -
cdr3_aa: CASPPGLRGNTIYF
cdr3_nt: TGTGCCAGCCCCCCAGGGCTGCGTGGAAACACCATATATTTT

j_call: TRBJ2-1
clone_size: -
v_call: TRBV19
d_call: TRBD2
cdr3_aa: CASSIWTSVPSEQFF
cdr3_nt: TGTGCCAGTAGTATTTGGACTAGTGTCCCGAGTGAGCAGTTCTTC

j_call: TRBJ1-4
clone_size: -
v_call: TRBV21-1
d_call: -
cdr3_aa: CARPGGPKLFF
cdr3_nt: TGTGCCAGACCAGGGGGCCCAAAACTGTTTTTT

j_call: TRBJ2-1
clone_size: once
v_call: TRBV29-1
d_call: -
cdr3_aa: CSAQLVFSYNEQFF
cdr3_nt: TGCAGCGCTCAACTAGTGTTCTCCTACAATGAGCAGTTCTTC

j_call: TRBJ1-4
clone_size: -
v_call: TRBV21-1
d_call: -
cdr3_aa: CAEPTPGGGTNEKLFF
cdr3_nt: TGTGCCGAGCCCACGCCCGGGGGGGGCACTAATGAAAAACTGTTTTTT